Presented here are 15 T cell receptor beta chains from one specimen sequenced in a study of human T cells and chemical hapten exposure. Time point noted: pre-sensitization, week 0. The treatment is: therapeutic diphenylcyclopropenone sensitization with weekly scalp DPC. TCRdb re-analysed the RACE reads in MiXCR, keeping a single row per CDR3 protein. The sample lists fewer than 300,000 distinct CDR3 sequences; approximately 8.6% were seen once. The sample here was whole blood, taken in connection with sensitization to the hapten diphenylcyclopropenone (DPC). These TCRs come from a woman between 40 and 50 years old with alopecia areata. Some clones in this sample may be carry-over from other donors' samples.

This clonotype showed up just a few times. The chain has TRBV27 and TRBJ1-2; a possible D gene is TRBD1 (5 bases). The ends were cut back, 6 bases at V and 8 bases at J, with 25 bases in the middle. CDR1 MNHEY and CDR2 SMNVEV come from the germline V gene (reference sequence). The CDR3 loop spans 16 amino acids. CDR3 in amino acids: CASSQEFGGFTGGYTF. CDR3 DNA: TGTGCCAGCAGCCAAGAATTTGGGGGATTTACGGGCGGCTACACCTTC.

This clonotype came up many times. A read error is possible here, since a much larger clone lies one base away. The gene calls are TRBV7-3 and TRBJ2-1; D may be TRBD2 (6 bases). V dropped 5 bases and J dropped 6 bases, with 8 bases sitting between them. The CDR3 runs 12 residues. The V gene's germline CDR1 is SGHTA and CDR2 FQGTGA. CDR3 nucleotide sequence: TGTGCCAGCAGCCCCGGGGGCAATGAGCAGTTCTTC. It yields the protein CASSPGGNEQFF.

A few counts support this clonotype. V and J are TRBV28 and TRBJ1-1; D is perhaps TRBD1 (5 bases). Germline values: CDR1 MDHEN, CDR2 SYDVKM. The V gene lost 7 bases and the J gene lost 1 base, with 19 bases spanning the gap. This CDR3 is 16 amino acids long. The chain's CDR3 is CASTPISGGGNTEAFF. CDR3 in DNA: TGTGCCAGCACCCCCATTTCGGGGGGTGGGAACACTGAAGCTTTCTTT.

There are a few counts of this clonotype. The chain has TRBV20-1 and TRBJ2-1; weak D call: TRBD1 (5 bases). The CDR3 is 15 amino acids. In germline, CDR1 is DFQATT, CDR2 SNEGSKA (reference sequence). Trimming took 0 bases from V and 4 from J, leaving 13 bases between them. CDR3 protein: CSARDGAFGYNEQFF. CDR3 nucleotide sequence: TGCAGTGCTAGAGATGGGGCATTTGGGTACAATGAGCAGTTCTTC.

The sample holds many counts of this clonotype. The chain is built from TRBV7-9 and TRBJ1-5, with D possibly TRBD1 on 5 matching bases. The CDR3 length is 15 residues. Trimming removed 5 bases from V and 4 bases from J, with 15 bases in between. Germline V gene data show CDR1 as SEHNR and CDR2 as FQNEAQ (reference sequence). CDR3 sequence (DNA): TGTGCCAGCAGCAATTGGGGCGGCGGGAATCAGCCCCAGCATTTT. Its translation: CASSNWGGGNQPQHF.

This clonotype was detected ten times or more. This sequence joins TRBV7-9 and TRBJ2-4, with 12 positions matching TRBD2. CDR1 and CDR2 (germline): SEHNR, FQNEAQ (reference sequence). Losses at the gene ends were 0 bases for V and 8 bases for J; bases not matched to a gene: 5. This CDR3 is built from 16 residues. Written as DNA, the CDR3 is TGTGCCAGCAGCTTAGCAACTAGCGGGAGGAGGGACATTCAGTACTTC. It codes for CASSLATSGRRDIQYF.

The chain links TRBV9 to TRBJ2-5; tentatively, D is TRBD2 (5 bases). The CDR3 is made up of 16 amino acids. Germline values: CDR1 SGDLS, CDR2 YYNGEE. With 0 bases removed from V and 5 bases from J, the gap between germline ends came to 17 bases. CDR3 bases: TGTGCCAGCAGCGTAGGGGGAGCGGATGGGCGGGAGACCCAGTACTTC. Translation gives CASSVGGADGRETQYF. Supplemented by reference TRBV9 and TRBJ2-5, the full variable domain reads DSGVTQTPKHLITATGQRVTLRCSPRSGDLSVYWYQQSLDQGLQFLIQYYNGEERAKGNILERFSAQQFPDLHSELNLSSLELGDSALYFCASSVGGADGRETQYFGPGTRLLVL.

This clonotype was picked up a small number of times. This chain uses TRBV20-1 with TRBJ1-2, with D uncertain. There are 12 residues in the CDR3. V lost 0 bases and J 8 bases, leaving 10 bases between the germline ends. Per germline, CDR1 DFQATT and CDR2 SNEGSKA (reference sequence). The CDR3 region has the DNA TGCAGTGCTAGAGATGCAGCCGTGGGCTACACCTTC. This gives the protein CSARDAAVGYTF.

About this clonotype: This sequence may be a read error, since a much larger clone differs from it by one base. The rearrangement links TRBV6-2 or TRBV6-3 to TRBJ1-6; 9 nucleotides agree with TRBD1. CDR1 is MNHEY and CDR2 is SVGEGT in the germline V gene. V was pared by 6 bases and J by 7 bases, with 4 bases of the junction left unmatched. The CDR3 runs to 14 residues. CDR3 coding DNA: TGTGCCAGCAGCCCCGGGACAGGGAATTCACCCCTCCACTTT. Its translation: CASSPGTGNSPLHF.

In its sample, this clonotype was seen a few times. The chain has TRBV7-2 and TRBJ2-7, with D unclear. The CDR3 has 14 residues. CDR1 and CDR2 (germline): SGHTA, FQGNSA. Trimming pared 1 base from V and 2 bases from J, leaving 9 bases between. CDR3 sequence (DNA): TGTGCCAGCAGCTTAGACGGTGTTACCTACGAGCAGTACTTC. The encoded protein is CASSLDGVTYEQYF.

This clonotype showed up just a few times. The chain joins TRBV5-1 to TRBJ2-7, with 13 positions matching TRBD2. CDR1 SGHRS and CDR2 YFSETQ come from the germline V gene. The CDR3 has 16 amino acids. The V gene end was trimmed by 3 bases and the J gene end by 5 bases; junction bases not matched to a gene: 8. The CDR3, as DNA: TGCGCCAGCAGCTCTGGACTAGCGGGAGTCCGGAACGAGCAGTACTTC. Amino acids: CASSSGLAGVRNEQYF.

The rearrangement joins TRBV28 to TRBJ2-7, with D possibly matching TRBD1 (5 bases). Germline V gene lookup returns CDR1 MDHEN and CDR2 SYDVKM. The CDR3 covers 14 residues. The V end was cut by 7 bases, the J end by 3 bases, with 16 bases between. The CDR3 nucleotides are TGTGCCAGCATGGGCGCGGCCCAGGGCTACGAGCAGTACTTC. Residues: CASMGAAQGYEQYF.

The chain has TRBV18 and TRBJ2-4; no reliable D call. This CDR3 is 18 amino acids long. The V gene's germline CDR1 is KGHSH and CDR2 LQKENI. V lost 6 bases and J 1 base, leaving 22 bases between the germline ends. CDR3 coding DNA: TGTGCCAGCTCCCCGCAAGGGCTGATTGGTGGGGCCAAAAACATTCAGTACTTC. Its translation is CASSPQGLIGGAKNIQYF.

As regards this clonotype: At one end, the junction sequence differs from germline, possibly due to a read error. The chain recombines TRBV29-1 with TRBJ2-5; D is possibly TRBD2 (7 bases). CDR3 size: 11 residues. Germline CDR1 is SQVTM and CDR2 is ANQGSEA. CDR3 amino acids: CSVEGGGPVGF. As DNA, the CDR3 is TGCAGCGTTGAGGGCGGGGGCCCGGTAGGCTTC.

This clonotype has more than one count but fewer than ten. The chain is built from TRBV27 and TRBJ2-7; 8 bases fit TRBD2. Germline V gene lookup returns CDR1 MNHEY and CDR2 SMNVEV (reference sequence). J gave up 6 bases and V 6 bases, and 16 bases lay outside the gene matches. The CDR3 runs to 16 residues. For the CDR3, the DNA is TGTGCCAGCAGGCCCGGAACCCCGGGACTAGGTGGCGAGCAGTACTTC. As protein: CASRPGTPGLGGEQYF.